The T cell receptor beta chain described here comes from a study of monozygotic twins with inflammatory bowel disease. TCRdb reprocessed the 5' RACE reads, keeping one entry per CDR3 protein, no DNA. The table lists roughly 150,000 distinct CDR3 sequences. The CDR3 spans 16 residues. The germline CDR1 and CDR2 sequences are SGHRS and YFSETQ. Study-wide results and limits: Data gave no support to a single strong signal or clonotype associated with IBD.

A word on this clonotype: Its antigen is unknown.

The sequence came from a human donor with ulcerative colitis or Crohn's disease, or a healthy co-twin of an affected twin (not recorded which). Sequences were obtained from blood. The chain couples TRBV5-1 to TRBJ2-1; TCRdb selects TRBD2, and the lack of DNA leaves this call unchecked. The CDR3 is CASSTGLAGEGHEQFF. Looking up the rest from reference TRBV5-1 and TRBJ2-1 gives the full variable domain: KAGVTQTPRYLIKTRGQQVTLSCSPISGHRSVSWYQQTPGQGLQFLFEYFSETQRNKGNFPGRFSGRQFSNSRSEMNVSTLELGDSALYLCASSTGLAGEGHEQFFGPGTRLTVL.